This T cell receptor beta chain was retrieved from a study of cytomegalovirus exposure and HLA in healthy donors. This clone was seen a few times. Its antigen is not known. Study conclusions and caveats: A few chains tied to CMV proved CMV antigen-specific in vitro.

PCR used 60 Vbeta primers and 13 Jbeta primers. TCRdb's copy holds only in-frame clones and misses some; the assay was immunoSEQ multiplex PCR. Of tens of thousands of clones detected, about 80% appear once; the ten largest clones hold 2.9%. V was pared by 4 bases and J by 2 bases, with 18 bases between. CDR3 length equals 17 residues. Germline CDR1 SGHVS, CDR2 FQNEAQ. Sample: PBMCs. The gene calls are TRBV7-8 and TRBJ1-5; no reliable D call. The sequence was obtained from a middle-aged man in good health and CMV-seronegative. The CDR3 sequence: CASSSRARGGGNQPQHF. The CDR3 region has the DNA TGTGCCAGCAGCTCCCGTGCCCGGGGAGGAGGCAATCAGCCCCAGCATTTT.